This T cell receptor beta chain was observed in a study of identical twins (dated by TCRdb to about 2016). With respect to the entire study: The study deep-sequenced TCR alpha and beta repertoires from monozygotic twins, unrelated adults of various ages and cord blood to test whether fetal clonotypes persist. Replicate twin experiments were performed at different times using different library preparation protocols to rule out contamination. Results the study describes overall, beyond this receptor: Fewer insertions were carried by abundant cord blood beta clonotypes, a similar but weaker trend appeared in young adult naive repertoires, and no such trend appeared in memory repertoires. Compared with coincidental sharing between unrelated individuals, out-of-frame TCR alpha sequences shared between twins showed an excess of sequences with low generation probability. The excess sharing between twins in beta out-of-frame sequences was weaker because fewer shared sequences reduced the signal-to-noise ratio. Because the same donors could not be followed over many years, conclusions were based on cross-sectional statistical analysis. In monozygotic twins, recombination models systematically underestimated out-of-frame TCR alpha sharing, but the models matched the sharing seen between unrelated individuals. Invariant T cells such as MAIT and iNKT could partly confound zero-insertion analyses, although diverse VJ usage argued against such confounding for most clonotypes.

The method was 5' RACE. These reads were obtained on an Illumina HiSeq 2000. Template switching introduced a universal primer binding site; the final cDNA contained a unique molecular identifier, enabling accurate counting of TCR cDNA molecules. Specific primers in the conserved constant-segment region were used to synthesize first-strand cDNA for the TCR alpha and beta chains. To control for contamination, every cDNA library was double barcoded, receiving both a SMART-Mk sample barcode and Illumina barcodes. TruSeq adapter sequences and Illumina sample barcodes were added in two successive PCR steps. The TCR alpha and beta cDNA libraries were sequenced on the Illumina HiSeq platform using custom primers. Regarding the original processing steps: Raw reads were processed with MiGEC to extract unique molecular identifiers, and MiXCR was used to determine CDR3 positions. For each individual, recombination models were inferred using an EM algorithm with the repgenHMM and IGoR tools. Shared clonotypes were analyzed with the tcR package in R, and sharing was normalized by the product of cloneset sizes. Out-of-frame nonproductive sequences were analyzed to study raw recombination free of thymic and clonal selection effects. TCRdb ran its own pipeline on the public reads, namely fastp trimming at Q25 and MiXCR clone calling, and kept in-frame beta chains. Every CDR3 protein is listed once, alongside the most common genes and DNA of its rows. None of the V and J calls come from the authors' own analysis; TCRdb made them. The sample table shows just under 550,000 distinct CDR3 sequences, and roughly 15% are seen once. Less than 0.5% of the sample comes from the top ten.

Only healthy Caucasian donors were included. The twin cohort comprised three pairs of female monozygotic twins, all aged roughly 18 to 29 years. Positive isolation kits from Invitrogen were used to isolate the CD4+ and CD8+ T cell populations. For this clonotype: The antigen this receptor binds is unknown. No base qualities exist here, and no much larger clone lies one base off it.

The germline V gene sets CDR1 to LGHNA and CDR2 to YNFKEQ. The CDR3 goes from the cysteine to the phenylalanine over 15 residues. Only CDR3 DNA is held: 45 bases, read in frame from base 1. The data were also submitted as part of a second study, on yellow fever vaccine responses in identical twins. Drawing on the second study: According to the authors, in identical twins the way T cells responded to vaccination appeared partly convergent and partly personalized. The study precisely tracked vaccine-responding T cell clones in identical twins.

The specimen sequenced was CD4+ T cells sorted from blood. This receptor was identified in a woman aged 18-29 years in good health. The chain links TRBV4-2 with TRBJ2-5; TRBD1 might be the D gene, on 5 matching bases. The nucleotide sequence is TGTGCTAGTAAAGACAGTAACAGTTTCCAAGAGACCCAGTACTTC. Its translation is CASKDSNSFQETQYF.